This T cell receptor beta chain was recorded in a study of cytomegalovirus exposure and HLA in healthy donors. The CDR3 is 12 residues long. The ends were cut back, 0 bases at V and 9 bases at J, with 9 bases in the middle. The germline V gene encodes CDR1 GTSNPN and CDR2 SVGIG (reference sequence). At sampling all donors were nominally healthy, likely with unrecorded immune exposures. 13 Jbeta primers and 60 Vbeta primers were used for the PCR. Assay: immunoSEQ multiplex PCR; the TCRdb copy retains only in-frame clones and omits some. The top ten clones hold about 1% of a sample with over 200,000 clones, around 88% of them seen once. General observations from the study: A later analysis linked a missense variant in DCLRE1C to the trimming of TCR beta V and J genes. Per published reports, the classifier diagnosed cytomegalovirus status with high specificity and sensitivity. Researchers counted around 160 TCR beta chains as cytomegalovirus-associated.

As concerns this clone: Its antigen is currently unknown.

This sequence was found in a woman between 18 and 29 years old in good health and CMV-seronegative. The source material was PBMCs. V is TRBV30 and J is TRBJ2-1, with a weak D call TRBD1 (6 bases). CDR3 coding DNA: TGTGCCTGGAGTGTACAGGGTACTGAGCAGTTCTTC. It encodes CAWSVQGTEQFF.